This T cell receptor (beta chain) was identified in a study of metastatic and nonmetastatic thyroid tumors. This clone was picked up many times. Using MiXCR, TCRdb re-called clones from the PCR reads. Of around 13,000 clones listed, about 12% are singletons. Patients underwent thyroid surgery, and none had received any treatment before it. V shed 3 bases and J shed 5 bases, with 11 bases lying between them. This CDR3 spans 13 amino acids. CDR1 is DFQATT and CDR2 is SNEGSKA in the germline V gene (reference sequence). The chain is built from TRBV20-1 and TRBJ1-3, with D possibly matching TRBD1 (5 bases). Sequencing was done on a sample of blood. This TCR was sampled from a female donor with papillary thyroid cancer or a benign thyroid nodule (not recorded which). Some clones in this sample may be carry-over from other donors' samples. The DNA for the CDR3 is TGCAGTGCTAGCAGGGAGTTAAGAAACACCATATATTTT. Its translation: CSASRELRNTIYF.